The rows below give T cell receptor beta chains drawn from one sample of a study of cytomegalovirus exposure and HLA in healthy donors. Measured with immunoSEQ multiplex PCR; TCRdb has only the in-frame clones, and not every one. Here the sample spans 100,000 to 150,000 clones, 74% being singletons. Material for sequencing was PBMCs. Every receptor here comes from a male donor in good health and CMV-seronegative. The conserved cysteine and the conserved F or W are not part of the CDR3 here. The order of the fields is V gene, J gene, CDR3 protein.

v_call: TRBV10-3
j_call: TRBJ2-1
cdr3_aa: AIKSLGYEQF

v_call: TRBV2
j_call: TRBJ2-7
cdr3_aa: ASKLTSGVSSYEQY

v_call: TRBV7-9
j_call: TRBJ2-7
cdr3_aa: ASSGGQIAYEQY

v_call: TRBV28
j_call: TRBJ1-2
cdr3_aa: ASSFYPGQHLYGYT

v_call: TRBV28
j_call: TRBJ1-1
cdr3_aa: ASSRQALNTEAF

v_call: TRBV18
j_call: TRBJ2-7
cdr3_aa: ASSPGTAIYEQY

v_call: TRBV30
j_call: TRBJ2-3
cdr3_aa: AWSPTTVFNTQY

v_call: TRBV5-1
j_call: TRBJ1-1
cdr3_aa: ASSLGTAPPNTEAF

v_call: TRBV6-5
j_call: TRBJ1-5
cdr3_aa: ASKTGPTQPQH

v_call: TRBV7-9
j_call: TRBJ2-7
cdr3_aa: ASSLEAGEQY

v_call: TRBV6-5
j_call: TRBJ2-3
cdr3_aa: ASSYRGASTDTQY

v_call: TRBV16
j_call: TRBJ1-5
cdr3_aa: ASSQSKDTNQPQH

v_call: TRBV7-2
j_call: TRBJ1-2
cdr3_aa: ASRRPGGNDNYGYT

v_call: TRBV5-1
j_call: TRBJ2-3
cdr3_aa: ASSREGTDTQY

v_call: TRBV7-9
j_call: TRBJ1-2
cdr3_aa: ATFERYT

v_call: TRBV18
j_call: TRBJ2-7
cdr3_aa: ASSPGLAGYEQY

v_call: TRBV13
j_call: TRBJ2-2
cdr3_aa: ASSFSGFGTKNTGELF

v_call: TRBV7-2
j_call: TRBJ2-1
cdr3_aa: ASSSTGASPYNEQF

v_call: TRBV6-6
j_call: TRBJ1-1
cdr3_aa: ASSDTGGSTEAF

v_call: TRBV27
j_call: TRBJ1-1
cdr3_aa: ASSGQGTEAF

v_call: TRBV9
j_call: TRBJ2-2
cdr3_aa: ASSETQEGGRVVGELF

v_call: TRBV11-3
j_call: TRBJ2-3
cdr3_aa: ASSLAPLAGGTDTQY

v_call: TRBV6-1
j_call: TRBJ1-1
cdr3_aa: AGGTELNTEAF

v_call: TRBV6-6
j_call: TRBJ2-3
cdr3_aa: ASSPRPSLTDTQY

v_call: TRBV28
j_call: TRBJ2-3
cdr3_aa: ASRTSSDTQY

v_call: TRBV28
j_call: TRBJ1-5
cdr3_aa: ASSLAQGKFQPQH

v_call: TRBV28
j_call: TRBJ2-1
cdr3_aa: ASRKLARYRDEQF

v_call: TRBV14
j_call: TRBJ1-1
cdr3_aa: ASSHRTGGIHTEAF

v_call: TRBV5-6
j_call: TRBJ1-2
cdr3_aa: ASSSRTGRLYGYT